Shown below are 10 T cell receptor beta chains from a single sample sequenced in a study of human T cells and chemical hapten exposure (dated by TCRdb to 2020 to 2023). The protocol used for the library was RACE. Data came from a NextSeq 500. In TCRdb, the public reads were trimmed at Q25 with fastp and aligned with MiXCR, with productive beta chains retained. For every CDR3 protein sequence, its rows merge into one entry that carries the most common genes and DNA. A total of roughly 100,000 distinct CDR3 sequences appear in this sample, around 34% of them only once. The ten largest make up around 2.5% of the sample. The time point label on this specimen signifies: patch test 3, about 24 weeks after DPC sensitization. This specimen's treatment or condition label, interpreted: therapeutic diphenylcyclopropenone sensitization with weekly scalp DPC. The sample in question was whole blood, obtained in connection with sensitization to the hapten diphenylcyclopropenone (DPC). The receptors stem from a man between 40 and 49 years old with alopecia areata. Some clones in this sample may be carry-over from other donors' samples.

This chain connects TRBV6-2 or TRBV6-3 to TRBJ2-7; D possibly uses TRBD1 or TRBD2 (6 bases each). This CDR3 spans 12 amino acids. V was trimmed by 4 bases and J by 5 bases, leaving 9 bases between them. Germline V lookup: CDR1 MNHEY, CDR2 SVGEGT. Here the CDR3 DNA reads TGTGCCAGCAGTTGGAGGGGGGACGAGCAGTACGTC. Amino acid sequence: CASSWRGDEQYV.

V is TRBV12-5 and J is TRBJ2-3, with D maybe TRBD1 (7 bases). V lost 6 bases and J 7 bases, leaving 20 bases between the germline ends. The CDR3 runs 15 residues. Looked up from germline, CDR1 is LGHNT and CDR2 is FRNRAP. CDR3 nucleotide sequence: TGTGCTAGTGGCTACGGAGGGACAGTCTCAAATACGCAGTATTTT. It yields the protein CASGYGGTVSNTQYF.

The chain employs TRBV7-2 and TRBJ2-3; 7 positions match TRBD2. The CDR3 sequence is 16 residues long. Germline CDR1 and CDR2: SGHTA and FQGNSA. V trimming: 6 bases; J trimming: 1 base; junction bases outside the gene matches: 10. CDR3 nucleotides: TGTGCCAGCAGACCCGGAAGCGGGATAGGCACAGATACGCAGTATTTT. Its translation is CASRPGSGIGTDTQYF. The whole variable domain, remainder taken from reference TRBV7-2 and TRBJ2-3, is GAGVSQSPSNKVTEKGKDVELRCDPISGHTALYWYRQSLGQGLEFLIYFQGNSAPDKSGLPSDRFSAERTGGSVSTLTIQRTQQEDSAVYLCASRPGSGIGTDTQYFGPGTRLTVL.

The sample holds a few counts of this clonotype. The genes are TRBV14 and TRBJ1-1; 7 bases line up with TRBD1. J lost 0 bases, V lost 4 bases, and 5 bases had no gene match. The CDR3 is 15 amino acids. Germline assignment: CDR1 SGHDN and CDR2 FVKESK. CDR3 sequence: CASSLRTGLNTEAFF. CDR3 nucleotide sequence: TGTGCCAGCAGCCTCCGGACAGGATTGAACACTGAAGCTTTCTTT.

The CDR3 here is CSVDSGHADVQYF. Written as DNA, the CDR3 is TGCAGCGTTGATTCGGGACACGCGGATGTCCAGTACTTC. This sequence joins TRBV29-1 and TRBJ2-5, with D maybe TRBD1 (6 bases). Trimming cost V 3 bases and J 10 bases, with 18 bases left between them. This CDR3 spans 13 amino acids. Germline CDR1 is SQVTM and CDR2 is ANQGSEA.

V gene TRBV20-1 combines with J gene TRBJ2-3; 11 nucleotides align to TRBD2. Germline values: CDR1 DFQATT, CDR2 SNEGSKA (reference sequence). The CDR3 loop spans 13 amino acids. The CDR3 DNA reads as TGCAGCCCGTTAGCGGGAGGGCCAAAGGAGCAGTATTTT. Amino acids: CSPLAGGPKEQYF.

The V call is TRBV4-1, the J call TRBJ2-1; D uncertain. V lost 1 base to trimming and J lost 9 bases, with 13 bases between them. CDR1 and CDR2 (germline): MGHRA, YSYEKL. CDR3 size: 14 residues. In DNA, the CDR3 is TGCGCCAGCAGCCAAGTTGCGGTGGTGGGTGAGCAGTTCTTC. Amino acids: CASSQVAVVGEQFF.

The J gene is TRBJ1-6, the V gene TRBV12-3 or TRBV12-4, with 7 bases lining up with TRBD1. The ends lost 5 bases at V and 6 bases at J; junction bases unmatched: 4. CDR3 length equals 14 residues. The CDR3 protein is CASSLTGANSPLHF. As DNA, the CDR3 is TGTGCCAGCAGTCTTACAGGGGCTAATTCACCCCTCCACTTT.

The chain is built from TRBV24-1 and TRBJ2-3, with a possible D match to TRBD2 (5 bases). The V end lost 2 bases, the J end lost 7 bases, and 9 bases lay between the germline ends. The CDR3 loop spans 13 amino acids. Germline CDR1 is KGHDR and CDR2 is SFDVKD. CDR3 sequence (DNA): TGTGCCACCAGTGATTGGACTGGTTATACGCAGTATTTT. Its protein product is CATSDWTGYTQYF.

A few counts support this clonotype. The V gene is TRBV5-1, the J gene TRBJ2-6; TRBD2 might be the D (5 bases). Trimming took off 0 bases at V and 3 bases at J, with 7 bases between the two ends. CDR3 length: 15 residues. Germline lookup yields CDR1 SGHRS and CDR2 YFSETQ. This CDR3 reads CASSLDGVGANVLTF. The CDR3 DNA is TGCGCCAGCAGCTTGGACGGGGTTGGGGCCAACGTCCTGACTTTC.